The T cell receptor beta chain under discussion was sequenced for a study of cytomegalovirus exposure and HLA in healthy donors. Amplification used 60 Vbeta primers and 13 Jbeta primers. The data were produced by immunoSEQ multiplex PCR, yet TCRdb's version contains in-frame clones alone and is incomplete. The table lists approximately 200,000 clones, 60% to 85% of them singletons. J lost 5 bases, V lost 6 bases, and 5 bases had no gene match. Germline V CDR1 and CDR2: SNHLY, FYNNEI. This CDR3 comprises 15 residues. The chain carries TRBV2 and TRBJ2-3; 13 nucleotides agree with TRBD2. Sequences were obtained from PBMCs. The receptor was derived from a man in his forties or fifties in good health and CMV-seronegative. The CDR3 region has the DNA TGTGCCAGCAGGGGGGGACTAGCGGGAAGAGATACGCAGTATTTT. This sequence encodes CASRGGLAGRDTQYF.